The T cell receptor (beta chain) under discussion was sequenced for a study of cytomegalovirus exposure and HLA in healthy donors. Study-level findings and limits: In a later analysis, TCR beta V- and J-gene trimming showed a link to a missense DCLRE1C variant. Later analysis indicated greater clonal expansion among HLA-associated TCR beta chains than among equally common other chains.

The PCR had 60 Vbeta and 13 Jbeta primers. Original data processing: Unique TCR beta chains totaled some 81 million in a later count, with roughly 12 million of them shared. TCRdb keeps only in-frame clones here, not all; method: immunoSEQ multiplex PCR. The V and J calls and the clone size are those of that table, but D and trimming were determined from the DNA. The repertoire holds over 150,000 clones, with more than 70% as singletons. In the case of this clone: Its antigen is not known.

With 9 bases clipped from V and 3 bases from J, the junction kept 12 bases outside the gene matches. The CDR3 totals 16 residues. Per germline, CDR1 SNHLY and CDR2 FYNNEI. The chain is built from TRBV2 and TRBJ2-4, with 9 nucleotides matching TRBD1. The sample was PBMCs. This TCR came from a boy between 2 and 10 years old in good health and CMV-seronegative. CDR3 sequence (DNA): TGTGCCAGGTCCATTACAGGGGGCGACGACAAAAACATTCAGTACTTC. Its protein is CARSITGGDDKNIQYF.